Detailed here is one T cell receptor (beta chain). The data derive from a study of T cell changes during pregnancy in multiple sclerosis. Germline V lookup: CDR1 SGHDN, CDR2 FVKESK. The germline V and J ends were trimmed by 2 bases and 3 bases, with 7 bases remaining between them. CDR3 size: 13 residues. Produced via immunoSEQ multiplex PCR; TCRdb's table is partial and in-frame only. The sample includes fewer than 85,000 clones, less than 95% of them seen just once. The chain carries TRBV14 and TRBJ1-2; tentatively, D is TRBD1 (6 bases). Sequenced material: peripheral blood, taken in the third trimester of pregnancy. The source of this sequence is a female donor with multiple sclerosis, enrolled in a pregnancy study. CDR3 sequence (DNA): TGTGCCAGCAGCCAAACAGGGTACTATGGCTACACCTTC. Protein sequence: CASSQTGYYGYTF.